This passage covers 25 T cell receptor beta chains from one sample sequenced in a study of T-cell reconstitution after alpha-beta-depleted transplantation in children. Unique molecular identifiers featured in how the TCRbeta library was prepared. TCRdb used MiXCR to reprocess the PCR reads, holding one entry per CDR3 protein. The data contain 90,000 to 95,000 distinct CDR3 sequences, less than 15% of them singletons. Sequenced material: PBMCs from the stem cell graft donor, taken from the stem cell graft. The receptors here all came from a human donor who donated a stem cell graft to a child with inherited bone marrow failure.

This clonotype was recorded many times. The V gene is TRBV4-1, the J gene TRBJ1-2; D is unclear. Trimming cost V 1 base and J 5 bases, with 11 bases left between them. CDR3 length: 14 amino acids. The germline V gene encodes CDR1 MGHRA and CDR2 YSYEKL. The CDR3 sequence is CASSQVGSMYGYTF. The DNA of the CDR3 is TGCGCCAGCAGCCAAGTAGGCTCCATGTATGGCTACACCTTC.

The genes are TRBV11-2 and TRBJ2-7, with D perhaps matching TRBD1 or TRBD2 (5 bases each). The V gene lost 1 base and the J gene lost 2 bases, with 15 bases spanning the gap. CDR3 size: 16 residues. The V gene's germline CDR1 is SGHAT and CDR2 FQNNGV. Here the CDR3 reads CASSLVPGRTTYEQYF. DNA of the CDR3: TGTGCCAGCAGCTTAGTTCCGGGACGTACCACCTACGAGCAGTACTTC. Complete variable domain (other parts from reference TRBV11-2 and TRBJ2-7): EAGVAQSPRYKIIEKRQSVAFWCNPISGHATLYWYQQILGQGPKLLIQFQNNGVVDDSQLPKDRFSAERLKGVDSTLKIQPAKLEDSAVYLCASSLVPGRTTYEQYFGPGTRLTVT.

The chain recombines TRBV27 with TRBJ2-1; D tentatively reads TRBD1 or TRBD2 (5 bases each). This CDR3 spans 11 amino acids. Between the trimmed V and J ends, which lost 6 bases and 12 bases, there was a span of 12 bases. Germline lookup yields CDR1 MNHEY and CDR2 SMNVEV (reference sequence). DNA of the CDR3: TGTGCCAGCAGCCTCGGGACCGCGCAGTTCTTC. Translation: CASSLGTAQFF.

At least ten counts were recorded for this clonotype. The chain joins TRBV5-1 to TRBJ2-3, with 7 bases aligning to TRBD1. CDR1 is SGHRS and CDR2 is YFSETQ in the germline V gene. V was clipped by 4 bases and J by 0 bases; unmatched bases: 5. CDR3 size: 15 residues. CDR3 region: CASSGKTGSTDTQYF. The CDR3 DNA reads as TGCGCCAGCAGCGGGAAGACAGGGAGCACAGATACGCAGTATTTT. Full variable domain (rest looked up from reference TRBV5-1 and TRBJ2-3): KAGVTQTPRYLIKTRGQQVTLSCSPISGHRSVSWYQQTPGQGLQFLFEYFSETQRNKGNFPGRFSGRQFSNSRSEMNVSTLELGDSALYLCASSGKTGSTDTQYFGPGTRLTVL.

This clonotype was picked up many times. The J gene is TRBJ2-7, the V gene TRBV28, with TRBD1 as a possible D gene (5 bases). With 4 bases removed from V and 6 bases from J, the gap between germline ends came to 10 bases. Per germline, CDR1 MDHEN and CDR2 SYDVKM. The length of the CDR3 is 12 residues. CDR3 sequence reads: CASSSYRREQYF. DNA for the CDR3: TGTGCCAGCAGTTCCTACAGGCGCGAGCAGTACTTC.

This clonotype occurred many times. This sequence joins TRBV27 and TRBJ2-7; D unresolved. The CDR3 has 12 residues. Per germline, CDR1 MNHEY and CDR2 SMNVEV (reference sequence). The V and J ends lost 6 bases and 0 bases respectively, with 6 bases between them. CDR3 amino acids: CASSSSSYEQYF. The CDR3, as DNA: TGTGCCAGCAGCTCGAGCTCCTACGAGCAGTACTTC.

In its sample, this clonotype was seen many times. The CDR3 DNA reads as TGCGCCAGCAGCCCTGGTCAAGACATCGGCTACACCTTC. This codes for CASSPGQDIGYTF. This sequence joins TRBV5-1 and TRBJ1-2; D remains unclear. From germline, CDR1 is SGHRS and CDR2 YFSETQ. This CDR3 has 13 amino acids. V was clipped by 4 bases and J by 8 bases, with 15 bases between them.

This clonotype was observed a few times. The chain combines TRBV29-1 with TRBJ1-5, with 7 nucleotides matching TRBD1. Looked up from germline, CDR1 is SQVTM and CDR2 is ANQGSEA. After removal of 5 bases from V and 2 bases from J, the junction contained 3 bases not matched to a gene. The CDR3 is 13 amino acids. In DNA, the CDR3 is TGCAGCGTTCAGGGGGTAGGCAATCAGCCCCAGCATTTT. It specifies CSVQGVGNQPQHF.

This clonotype was found many times. The rearrangement links TRBV5-1 to TRBJ2-1, with a tentative D call TRBD2 (5 bases). There are 14 residues in the CDR3. In germline, CDR1 is SGHRS, CDR2 YFSETQ. Trimming removed 0 bases at V and 7 bases at J, with 11 bases between. The CDR3 DNA follows: TGCGCCAGCAGCTTGGAGAATAGCGAGAATGAGCAGTTCTTC. Translating it yields CASSLENSENEQFF. Full variable domain (missing parts from reference TRBV5-1 and TRBJ2-1): KAGVTQTPRYLIKTRGQQVTLSCSPISGHRSVSWYQQTPGQGLQFLFEYFSETQRNKGNFPGRFSGRQFSNSRSEMNVSTLELGDSALYLCASSLENSENEQFFGPGTRLTVL.

This clonotype was seen a few times. This sequence joins TRBV28 and TRBJ1-3; TRBD1 agrees at 7 bases. V shed 4 bases and J 4 bases; nucleotides not matched to a gene: 4. The length of the CDR3 is 14 residues. Germline CDR1 MDHEN, CDR2 SYDVKM. As DNA, the CDR3 is TGTGCCAGCAGTTCCCCGGGACAGGGAAACACCATATATTTT. This encodes CASSSPGQGNTIYF.

This clonotype was found many times. The chain carries TRBV5-1 and TRBJ2-2; weak D call: TRBD2 (5 bases). The CDR3 is 15 residues long. In germline, CDR1 is SGHRS, CDR2 YFSETQ. Between the trimmed V and J ends, which lost 0 bases and 5 bases, there was a span of 11 bases. The CDR3: CASSLGGPGTGELFF. CDR3 bases: TGCGCCAGCAGCTTGGGAGGGCCGGGAACCGGGGAGCTGTTTTTT.

This clonotype was counted ten times or more. The chain joins TRBV4-3 to TRBJ2-1; 10 bases line up with TRBD2. The germline V gene encodes CDR1 LGHNA and CDR2 YSLEER. The CDR3 is 16 amino acids. The J segment lost 8 bases and the V segment lost 3 bases, leaving 10 bases of the junction unmatched. The CDR3 sequence: CASSHSTSGAFDEQFF. In nucleotides, the CDR3 is TGCGCCAGCAGCCATTCAACTAGCGGGGCCTTCGATGAGCAGTTCTTC.

Regarding this clonotype: A read error is possible here, since a much larger clone lies one base away. The chain has TRBV5-5 and TRBJ1-2; 11 bases fit TRBD1. The CDR3 sequence is 18 residues long. Germline CDR1 SGHKS, CDR2 YYEKEE (reference sequence). The CDR3 reads CASSLAGQGALPNYGHTF. The CDR3 DNA reads TGTGCCAGCAGCTTGGCCGGACAGGGGGCTCTACCGAACTATGGCCACACCTTC.

The table lists this clonotype with a few counts. The V call is TRBV10-3, the J call TRBJ2-3; 12 bases agree with TRBD2. There are 15 residues in the CDR3. V lost 6 bases and J lost 1; bases outside the gene matches: 2. CDR1 and CDR2 from the germline V gene are ENHRY and SYGVKD. This chain's CDR3 is CAISRTSGGTDTQYF. The DNA for the CDR3 is TGTGCCATCAGCCGGACTAGCGGGGGCACAGATACGCAGTATTTT.

This clonotype occurred many times. The V call is TRBV7-3, the J call TRBJ1-1; D not resolved. V was shortened by 6 bases and J by 3 bases, with 20 bases between the two germline ends. This CDR3 contains 16 residues. The germline gives CDR1 SGHTA, CDR2 FQGTGA. In DNA, the CDR3 is TGTGCCAGCAGACCAGACAACACCTATGGGGACACTGAAGCTTTCTTT. Protein product: CASRPDNTYGDTEAFF.

This clonotype was counted ten times or more. V is TRBV5-1 and J is TRBJ2-1; 8 bases align to TRBD2. The CDR3 length is 13 residues. The J segment lost 10 bases and the V segment lost 4 bases, leaving 7 bases of the junction unmatched. Germline CDR1 reads SGHRS; CDR2 reads YFSETQ. The CDR3: CASSLDREGEQFF. The CDR3 DNA follows: TGCGCCAGCAGCCTCGATCGGGAGGGGGAGCAGTTCTTC.

The gene calls are TRBV18 and TRBJ1-4; D perhaps matches TRBD1 (6 bases). CDR1 is KGHSH and CDR2 is LQKENI in the germline V gene. V shed 5 bases and J shed 0 bases, with 10 bases lying between them. The CDR3 extends over 15 amino acids. CDR3 region: CASSSRTATNEKLFF. CDR3 nucleotide sequence: TGTGCCAGCTCATCCCGGACAGCAACTAATGAAAAACTGTTTTTT.

This clonotype was picked up many times. The gene calls are TRBV7-2 and TRBJ2-1; D unresolved. Trimming stripped 4 bases from V and 7 bases from J, with 17 bases between. Germline CDR1 and CDR2: SGHTA and FQGNSA. The CDR3 sequence is 15 residues long. CDR3 amino acids: CASSSTASSVNEQFF. CDR3 nucleotides: TGTGCCAGCAGCTCAACCGCATCGAGTGTGAATGAGCAGTTCTTC.

This clonotype has at least ten counts. V and J are TRBV6-5 and TRBJ2-7; the D call may be TRBD1 or TRBD2 (5 bases each). The CDR3 totals 15 residues. Trimming pared 1 base from V and 1 base from J, leaving 11 bases between. In germline, CDR1 is MNHEY, CDR2 SVGAGI. CDR3 DNA sequence: TGTGCCAGCAGTTACTTGTCGGGGCAGTCCTACGAGCAGTACTTC. This sequence encodes CASSYLSGQSYEQYF.

This clonotype has ten or more counts. The chain carries TRBV5-1 and TRBJ1-1; no firm D call. V was pared by 2 bases and J by 1 base, with 15 bases between. The CDR3 consists of 16 residues. CDR1 is SGHRS and CDR2 is YFSETQ in the germline V gene. CDR3 nucleotides: TGCGCCAGCAGCTTAATGACCCAGGCTGGGAACACTGAAGCTTTCTTT. Its protein is CASSLMTQAGNTEAFF. Full variable domain (remainder filled in from reference TRBV5-1 and TRBJ1-1): KAGVTQTPRYLIKTRGQQVTLSCSPISGHRSVSWYQQTPGQGLQFLFEYFSETQRNKGNFPGRFSGRQFSNSRSEMNVSTLELGDSALYLCASSLMTQAGNTEAFFGQGTRLTVV.

This clonotype has a count of ten or more. The chain links TRBV7-8 to TRBJ2-6, with D possibly TRBD1 on 6 matching bases. Between the trimmed V and J ends, which lost 5 bases and 4 bases, there was a span of 15 bases. CDR3 length: 16 amino acids. In germline, CDR1 is SGHVS, CDR2 FQNEAQ. CDR3 DNA sequence: TGTGCCAGCAGCCCGGACAGCCCGGGAGGGGCCAACGTCCTGACTTTC. Translating it yields CASSPDSPGGANVLTF. The complete variable domain, with remaining parts taken from reference TRBV7-8 and TRBJ2-6, reads GAGVSQSPRYKVAKRGQDVALRCDPISGHVSLFWYQQALGQGPEFLTYFQNEAQLDKSGLPSDRFFAERPEGSVSTLKIQRTQQEDSAVYLCASSPDSPGGANVLTFGAGSRLTVL.

This clonotype was picked up many times. The V call is TRBV28, the J call TRBJ1-5; the match to TRBD1 covers 7 bases. Germline V CDR1 and CDR2: MDHEN, SYDVKM. The CDR3 runs to 16 residues. V was pared by 2 bases and J by 8 bases, with 12 bases of the junction left unmatched. The CDR3 DNA reads TGTGCCAGCAGTTTAGGCGTCAGGGGGAATTTGGAGCCCCAGCATTTT. Amino acids: CASSLGVRGNLEPQHF.

This chain uses TRBV2 with TRBJ2-1; TRBD1 matches at 7 bases. Losses at the gene ends were 7 bases for V and 2 bases for J; bases not matched to a gene: 5. The germline V gene has CDR1 SNHLY and CDR2 FYNNEI. The CDR3 covers 14 residues. The CDR3 loop is CASKDRTTYNEQFF. The DNA for the CDR3 is TGTGCCAGCAAGGACAGGACCACCTACAATGAGCAGTTCTTC. Combining the CDR3 with reference TRBV2 and TRBJ2-1 gives the whole variable domain EPEVTQTPSHQVTQMGQEVILRCVPISNHLYFYWYRQILGQKVEFLVSFYNNEISEKSEIFDDQFSVERPDGSNFTLKIRSTKLEDSAMYFCASKDRTTYNEQFFGPGTRLTVL.

This clonotype was recorded at least ten times. This rearrangement joins TRBV5-1 to TRBJ2-1; D gene unclear. The CDR3 runs 14 residues. Germline CDR1 is SGHRS and CDR2 is YFSETQ. Trimming took 4 bases from V and 3 from J, leaving 11 bases between them. CDR3 nucleotides: TGCGCCAGCAGCCAGACCGGAGACTACAATGAGCAGTTCTTC. This codes for CASSQTGDYNEQFF.

This clonotype came up many times. This chain links TRBV7-9 with TRBJ2-2; tentatively, D is TRBD1 (6 bases). V was cut by 2 bases and J by 4 bases, with 8 bases left in between. Looked up from germline, CDR1 is SEHNR and CDR2 is FQNEAQ (reference sequence). This CDR3 has 14 amino acids. The CDR3 DNA sequence: TGTGCCAGCAGCTTACCAGGGGCCACCGGGGAGCTGTTTTTT. Translation: CASSLPGATGELFF.